This is a list of T cell receptor beta chains from one sample in a study of blood T cell repertoires in COVID-19. Profiling relied on immunoSEQ multiplex PCR, and the TCRdb table lists in-frame clones only, not all of them. The sample includes some 300,000 clones, roughly 89% seen only once; the top ten take roughly 2.9%. Sequenced: PBMCs or T cells enriched from blood (not recorded which). These receptors originate from a woman in her forties or fifties who had been exposed to COVID-19. Each CDR3 is given with its conserved first and last residue. D genes are given only for firm matches. Size is stated for part of the rows, as once, few or many counts, or as a class when the clone is expanded.

j_call	v_call	clone_size	d_call	cdr3_aa	cdr3_nt
TRBJ2-3	TRBV25-1	NA	NA	CASSERSNTQYF	TGTGCCAGCAGTGAAAGGAGTAATACGCAGTATTTT
TRBJ2-1	TRBV28	NA	NA	CASSGGRLSSYNEQFF	TGTGCCAGCAGTGGAGGAAGACTAAGCTCCTACAATGAGCAGTTCTTC
TRBJ1-2	TRBV28	NA	TRBD1	CASRRQGFDYGYTF	TGTGCCAGCAGAAGACAGGGTTTTGACTATGGCTACACCTTC
TRBJ2-7	TRBV30	NA	NA	CACLGVREQYF	TGTGCCTGTCTAGGGGTAAGGGAGCAGTACTTC
TRBJ1-6	TRBV28	NA	TRBD1	CASSSGTGRGSYNSPLHF	TGTGCCAGCAGTTCCGGGACAGGCAGGGGGTCCTATAATTCACCCCTCCACTTT
TRBJ1-3	TRBV7-9	NA	TRBD1	CASSSSDREPGNTIYF	TGTGCCAGCAGCTCTTCGGACAGGGAACCTGGAAACACCATATATTTT
TRBJ1-6	TRBV19	NA	TRBD1	CASRTTGGNSPLHF	TGTGCCAGTAGGACAACAGGGGGTAATTCACCCCTCCACTTT
TRBJ1-5	TRBV28	NA	TRBD1	CASSLWGQGEGQPQHF	TGTGCCAGCAGTTTATGGGGACAGGGGGAGGGTCAGCCCCAGCATTTT
TRBJ1-2	TRBV30	NA	NA	CAWSSDRWSGYTF	TGTGCCTGGAGTTCCGACAGGTGGAGCGGCTACACCTTC
TRBJ1-5	TRBV6-4	NA	NA	CASRSGRTFNQPQHF	TGTGCCAGCAGGTCCGGACGGACATTCAATCAGCCCCAGCATTTT
TRBJ2-5	TRBV5-1	NA	TRBD1	CASSQSSGQGGETQYF	TGCGCCAGCAGCCAGTCATCGGGACAGGGTGGCGAGACCCAGTACTTC
TRBJ2-5	TRBV11-2	once	NA	CASSTQTGRQGETQYF	TGTGCCAGCAGCACTCAGACAGGGAGGCAAGGGGAGACCCAGTACTTC
TRBJ1-1	TRBV6-5	once	TRBD1	CASSYQGQGASEAFF	TGTGCCAGCAGTTACCAGGGGCAGGGGGCGTCGGAAGCTTTCTTT
TRBJ2-7	TRBV5-1	NA	NA	CASSLVGESLYEQYF	TGCGCCAGCAGCTTGGTTGGAGAATCCCTCTACGAGCAGTACTTC
TRBJ2-3	TRBV6-5	once	NA	CASRSGHPDTQYF	TGTGCCAGCAGGTCCGGACATCCGGATACGCAGTATTTT
TRBJ2-7	TRBV5-4	NA	NA	CASSLAHRRYEQYF	TGTGCCAGCAGCTTGGCCCACCGGAGGTATGAGCAGTACTTC
TRBJ2-7	TRBV7-2	once	NA	CASSRDPPSSYEQYF	TGTGCCAGCAGCCGCGATCCCCCGAGCTCCTACGAGCAGTACTTC
TRBJ1-1	TRBV4-1	NA	NA	CASSQVLDEQVNTEAFF	TGCGCCAGCAGCCAAGTTCTGGACGAACAGGTGAACACTGAAGCTTTCTTT
TRBJ2-3	TRBV7-9	NA	TRBD1	CASSDRDRGYSYTQYF	TGTGCCAGCAGCGACCGGGACAGGGGGTACTCCTATACGCAGTATTTT
TRBJ1-2	TRBV28	NA	NA	CASSTLGGAFYGYTF	TGTGCCAGCAGCACCCTAGGGGGGGCGTTCTATGGCTACACCTTC
TRBJ1-6	TRBV5-5	NA	NA	CASSRGGGLDSPLHF	TGTGCCAGCAGCCGCGGGGGGGGCTTGGATTCACCCCTCCACTTT
TRBJ1-1	TRBV7-2	NA	NA	CASSLMGGPGAEAFF	TGTGCCAGCAGCCTCATGGGGGGGCCTGGGGCTGAAGCTTTCTTT
TRBJ2-7	TRBV2	NA	TRBD2	CASTRGASGTYEQYF	TGTGCCAGCACCCGAGGGGCTAGCGGGACCTACGAGCAGTACTTC
TRBJ2-3	TRBV18	few	NA	CASSRQGTDTQYF	TGTGCCAGCTCAAGGCAGGGGACAGATACGCAGTATTTT
TRBJ2-3	TRBV19	NA	TRBD2	CASSRSGATDTQYF	TGTGCCAGTAGTAGGAGCGGGGCGACAGATACGCAGTATTTT
TRBJ2-7	TRBV5-1	NA	NA	CASSLAYQEQQYF	TGCGCCAGCAGCTTGGCTTACCAGGAACAGCAGTACTTC
TRBJ1-3	TRBV3-1/TRBV3-2	NA	NA	CASSQDLGVSGNTIYF	TGTGCCAGCAGCCAAGATTTGGGCGTTTCTGGAAACACCATATATTTT
TRBJ1-4	TRBV5-1	NA	NA	CASSLEAGQSILNKKLFF	TGCGCCAGCAGCTTAGAGGCCGGACAGAGCATTTTGAATAAAAAACTGTTTTTT
TRBJ2-7	TRBV10-2	NA	TRBD2	CASSDLAGGVEQYF	TGCGCCAGCAGCGATCTAGCGGGGGGGGTCGAGCAGTACTTC
TRBJ1-4	TRBV5-1	NA	TRBD1	CASSLDRGDEKLFF	TGCGCCAGCAGCTTAGACAGGGGGGATGAAAAACTGTTTTTT
TRBJ1-2	TRBV19	few	TRBD1	CASTTTHSDRGGYGYTF	TGTGCCAGTACCACCACTCACTCGGACAGGGGTGGCTATGGCTACACCTTC
TRBJ2-4	TRBV10-3	NA	TRBD2	CAISGGTSGGNIQYF	TGTGCCATCAGTGGGGGGACTAGCGGAGGGAACATTCAGTACTTC
TRBJ2-3	TRBV28	once	TRBD2	CASTPQGGGSDTQYF	TGTGCCAGCACCCCTCAGGGCGGGGGATCAGATACGCAGTATTTT
TRBJ1-6	TRBV30	NA	NA	CAWSETGSSYNSPLHF	TGTGCCTGGAGTGAAACAGGGAGCTCCTATAATTCACCCCTCCACTTT
TRBJ2-2	TRBV5-8	NA	NA	CASSLWQGSAGELFF	TGTGCCAGCAGCTTGTGGCAGGGAAGCGCCGGGGAGCTGTTTTTT
TRBJ2-2	TRBV30	NA	NA	CAWSVYGVNTGELFF	TGTGCCTGGAGTGTATACGGGGTGAACACCGGGGAGCTGTTTTTT
TRBJ2-6	TRBV11-3	NA	TRBD1	CASSAGTGTSGANVLTF	TGTGCCAGCAGCGCCGGGACAGGTACCTCGGGGGCCAACGTCCTGACTTTC
TRBJ1-2	TRBV6-1	NA	TRBD1	CASSENPGQGGYGYTF	TGTGCCAGCAGTGAAAATCCCGGACAGGGGGGATATGGCTACACCTTC
TRBJ1-1	TRBV4-1	NA	NA	CASSQDSRTPSGTEAFF	TGCGCCAGCAGCCAAGATTCAAGGACTCCTTCGGGGACTGAAGCTTTCTTT
TRBJ2-5	TRBV30	NA	TRBD2	CAWSFAWAGGQETQYF	TGTGCCTGGAGTTTCGCTTGGGCGGGGGGGCAAGAGACCCAGTACTTC
TRBJ2-2	TRBV9	NA	NA	CAPLEGTGELFF	TGTGCCCCCCTGGAGGGAACCGGGGAGCTGTTTTTT